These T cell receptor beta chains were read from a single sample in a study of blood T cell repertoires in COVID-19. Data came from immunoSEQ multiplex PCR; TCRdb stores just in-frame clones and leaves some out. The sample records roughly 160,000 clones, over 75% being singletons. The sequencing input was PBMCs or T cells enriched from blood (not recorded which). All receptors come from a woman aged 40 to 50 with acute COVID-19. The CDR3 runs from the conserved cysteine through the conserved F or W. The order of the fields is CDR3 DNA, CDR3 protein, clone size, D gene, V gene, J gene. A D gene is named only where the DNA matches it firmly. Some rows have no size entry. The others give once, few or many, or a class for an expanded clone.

CDR3 DNA: TGTGCCAGCAGCCCCACAAATACCGGGACAGGGGGCTCCGGCTACACCTTC; CDR3 protein: CASSPTNTGTGGSGYTF; clone size: NA; D gene: TRBD1; V gene: TRBV5-6; J gene: TRBJ1-2
CDR3 DNA: TGTGCCAGCAGTTACTCAGGGACAGAAACTTATGGCTACACCTTC; CDR3 protein: CASSYSGTETYGYTF; clone size: NA; D gene: TRBD1; V gene: TRBV6-5; J gene: TRBJ1-2
CDR3 DNA: TGTGCCAGCTCACAAGCGGGAGGCTACTACAATGAGCAGTTCTTC; CDR3 protein: CASSQAGGYYNEQFF; clone size: NA; D gene: TRBD2; V gene: TRBV18; J gene: TRBJ2-1
CDR3 DNA: TGTGCCAGCAGCTTAGTGGCAGGGCCGAATACGCAGTATTTT; CDR3 protein: CASSLVAGPNTQYF; clone size: NA; D gene: NA; V gene: TRBV7-2; J gene: TRBJ2-3
CDR3 DNA: TGTGCCAGCAGGTCCCGGACTCAACGCTACGAGCAGTACTTC; CDR3 protein: CASRSRTQRYEQYF; clone size: NA; D gene: NA; V gene: TRBV6-5; J gene: TRBJ2-7
CDR3 DNA: TGCAGTGCCCCACAGGGGGGCGGCTACACCTTC; CDR3 protein: CSAPQGGGYTF; clone size: NA; D gene: TRBD1; V gene: TRBV20-1; J gene: TRBJ1-2
CDR3 DNA: TGTGCCAGCAGCAAAGGCCAAAGGACAGAGAATCAGCCCCAGCATTTT; CDR3 protein: CASSKGQRTENQPQHF; clone size: NA; D gene: NA; V gene: TRBV21-1; J gene: TRBJ1-5
CDR3 DNA: TGTGCCTGGATGGCAGGAGATACGCAGTATTTT; CDR3 protein: CAWMAGDTQYF; clone size: few; D gene: NA; V gene: TRBV30; J gene: TRBJ2-3
CDR3 DNA: TGTGCCAGCAGCGCCAGCGGGAGAGGGGAGACCCAGTACTTC; CDR3 protein: CASSASGRGETQYF; clone size: NA; D gene: TRBD2; V gene: TRBV9; J gene: TRBJ2-5
CDR3 DNA: TGTGCCAGCAGTCTAACTCTAGCTATCTCCTACAATGAGCAGTTCTTC; CDR3 protein: CASSLTLAISYNEQFF; clone size: NA; D gene: NA; V gene: TRBV27; J gene: TRBJ2-1
CDR3 DNA: TGTGCCAGCAGCCCAAGCGGGGGTTGGGTCACTGAAGCTTTCTTT; CDR3 protein: CASSPSGGWVTEAFF; clone size: NA; D gene: NA; V gene: TRBV7-3; J gene: TRBJ1-1
CDR3 DNA: TGTGCCAGCAGTGTAATAGCGGGAGTCGGAGATACGCAGTATTTT; CDR3 protein: CASSVIAGVGDTQYF; clone size: NA; D gene: TRBD2; V gene: TRBV2; J gene: TRBJ2-3
CDR3 DNA: TGTGCCAGCAGTGGGAGACAGGGCGCTTCCGGGGCCAACGTCCTGACTTTC; CDR3 protein: CASSGRQGASGANVLTF; clone size: NA; D gene: TRBD1; V gene: TRBV25-1; J gene: TRBJ2-6
CDR3 DNA: TGTGCCAGCAGTGAGAGCCGGGGGTCATCAAGCCCTGGGGCCAACGTCCTGACTTTC; CDR3 protein: CASSESRGSSSPGANVLTF; clone size: NA; D gene: NA; V gene: TRBV2; J gene: TRBJ2-6